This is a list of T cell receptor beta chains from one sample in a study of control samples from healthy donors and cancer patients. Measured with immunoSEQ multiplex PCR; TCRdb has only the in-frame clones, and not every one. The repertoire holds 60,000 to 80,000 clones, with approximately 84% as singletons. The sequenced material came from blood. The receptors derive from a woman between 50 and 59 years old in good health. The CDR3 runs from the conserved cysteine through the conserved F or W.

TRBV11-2	CASSLGSGGAKNIQYF
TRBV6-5	CASTKSEGLNNEQFF
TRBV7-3	CASSRSSASYNEQFF
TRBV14	CASSGQGGTDTQYF
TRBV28	CASRFSGDRTDTQYF
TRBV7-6	CASSLAQDRSYEQYF
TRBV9	CASSVAGGGYEQYF
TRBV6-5	CASRRLATETQYF
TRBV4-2	CASSPLDSTGKTQYF
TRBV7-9	CASTRNRGGNTIYF
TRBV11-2	CASSLQDRSSYEQYF
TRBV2	CATSGSAGSPLHF
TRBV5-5	CASSLKASGSTDTQYF
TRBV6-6	CASTPGSEGEAFF
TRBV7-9	CASRATITDTQYF
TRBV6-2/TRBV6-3	CASSYSSKDHTDTQYF
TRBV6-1	CASSELRTGPQYF
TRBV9	CASSGRDTVFGTQYF
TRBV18	CASSPLADTQYF
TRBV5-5	CASSSGTPYEKLFF
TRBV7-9	CASRREAGAGELFF
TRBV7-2	CASSPLAVPSYNEQFF
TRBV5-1	CASKFVGRGNEQFF
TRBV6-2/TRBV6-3	CASSFGQVETQYF
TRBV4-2	CASSQDMASGRYNEQFF
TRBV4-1	CASEREEGYNEQFF
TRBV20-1	CSASYGTEGRGGYTF
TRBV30	CAWSVRGVETQYF
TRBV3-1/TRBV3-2	CASSYPPETQYF
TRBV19	CASSELAGLATDTQYF
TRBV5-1	CASSPMVQSFYGYTF